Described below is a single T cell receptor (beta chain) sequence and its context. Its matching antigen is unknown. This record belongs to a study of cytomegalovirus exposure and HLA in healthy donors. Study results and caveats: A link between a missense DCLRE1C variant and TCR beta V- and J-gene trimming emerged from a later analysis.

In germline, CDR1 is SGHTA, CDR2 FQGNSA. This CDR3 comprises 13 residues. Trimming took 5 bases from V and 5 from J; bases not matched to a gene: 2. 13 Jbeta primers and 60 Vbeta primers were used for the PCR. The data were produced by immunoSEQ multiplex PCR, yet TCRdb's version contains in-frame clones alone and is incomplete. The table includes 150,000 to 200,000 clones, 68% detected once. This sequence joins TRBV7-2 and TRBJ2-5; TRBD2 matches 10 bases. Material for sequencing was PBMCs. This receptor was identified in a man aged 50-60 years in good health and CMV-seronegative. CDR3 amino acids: CASSETSGETQYF. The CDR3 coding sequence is TGTGCCAGCAGCGAGACTAGCGGGGAGACCCAGTACTTC.